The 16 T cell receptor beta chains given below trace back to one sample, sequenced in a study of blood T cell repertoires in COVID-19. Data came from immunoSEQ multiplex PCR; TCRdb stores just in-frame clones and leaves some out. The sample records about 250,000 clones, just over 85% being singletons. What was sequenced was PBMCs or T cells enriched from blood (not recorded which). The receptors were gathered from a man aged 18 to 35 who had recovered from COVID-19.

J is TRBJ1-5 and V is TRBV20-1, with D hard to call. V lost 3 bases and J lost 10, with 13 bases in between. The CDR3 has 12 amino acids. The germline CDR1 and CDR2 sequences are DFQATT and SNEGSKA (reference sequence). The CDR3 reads CSASGGENPQHF. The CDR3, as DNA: TGCAGTGCTAGTGGCGGGGAGAATCCCCAGCATTTT.

CDR3 DNA sequence: TGTGCCAGCAGCCCCGGGCGGACTAGCGTGTACGAGCAGTACTTC. This encodes CASSPGRTSVYEQYF. The chain uses TRBV7-9 and TRBJ2-7, with 9 bases identical to TRBD2. The V segment lost 5 bases and the J segment 4 bases; nucleotides outside the gene matches: 9. CDR3 size: 15 residues. Per germline, CDR1 SEHNR and CDR2 FQNEAQ (reference sequence).

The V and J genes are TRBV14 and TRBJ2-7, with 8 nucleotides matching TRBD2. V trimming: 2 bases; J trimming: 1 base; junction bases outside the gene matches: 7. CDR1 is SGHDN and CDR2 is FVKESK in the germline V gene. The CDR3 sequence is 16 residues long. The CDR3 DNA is TGTGCCAGCAGCCAAACTAGCGGAAAAATTTCCTACGAGCAGTACTTC. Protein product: CASSQTSGKISYEQYF. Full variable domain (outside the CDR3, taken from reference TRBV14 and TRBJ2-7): EAGVTQFPSHSVIEKGQTVTLRCDPISGHDNLYWYRRVMGKEIKFLLHFVKESKQDESGMPNNRFLAERTGGTYSTLKVQPAELEDSGVYFCASSQTSGKISYEQYFGPGTRLTVT.

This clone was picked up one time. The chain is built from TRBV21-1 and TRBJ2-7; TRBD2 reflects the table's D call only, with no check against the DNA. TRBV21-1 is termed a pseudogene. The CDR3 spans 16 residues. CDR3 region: CASVREGLAESYEQYF. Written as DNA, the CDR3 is TGTGCCAGCGTGCGAGAGGGACTAGCGGAGTCCTACGAGCAGTACTTC.

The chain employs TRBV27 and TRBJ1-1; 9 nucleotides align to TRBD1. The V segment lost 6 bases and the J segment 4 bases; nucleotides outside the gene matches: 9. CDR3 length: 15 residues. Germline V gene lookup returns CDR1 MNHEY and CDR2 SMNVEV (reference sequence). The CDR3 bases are TGTGCCAGCAGCCCCGGACAGGGGATGGTCACTGAAGCTTTCTTT. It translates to CASSPGQGMVTEAFF.

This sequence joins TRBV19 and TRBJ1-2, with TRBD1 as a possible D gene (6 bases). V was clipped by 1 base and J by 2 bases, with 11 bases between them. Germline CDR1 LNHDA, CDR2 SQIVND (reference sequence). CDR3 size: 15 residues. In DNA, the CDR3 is TGTGCCAGTAGTATAGGGACAGACCGAAACTATGGCTACACCTTC. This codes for CASSIGTDRNYGYTF.

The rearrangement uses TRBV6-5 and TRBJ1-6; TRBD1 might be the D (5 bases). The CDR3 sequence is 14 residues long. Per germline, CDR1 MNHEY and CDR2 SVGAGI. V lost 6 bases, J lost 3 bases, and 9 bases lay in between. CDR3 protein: CASRDSYYNSPLHF. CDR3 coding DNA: TGTGCCAGCAGAGACAGTTACTATAATTCACCCCTCCACTTT.

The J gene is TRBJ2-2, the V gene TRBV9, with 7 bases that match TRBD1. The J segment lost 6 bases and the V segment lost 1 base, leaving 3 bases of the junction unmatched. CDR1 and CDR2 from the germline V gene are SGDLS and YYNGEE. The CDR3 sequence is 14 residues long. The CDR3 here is CASSVTGTAGELFF. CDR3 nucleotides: TGTGCCAGCAGCGTAACCGGGACAGCCGGGGAGCTGTTTTTT.

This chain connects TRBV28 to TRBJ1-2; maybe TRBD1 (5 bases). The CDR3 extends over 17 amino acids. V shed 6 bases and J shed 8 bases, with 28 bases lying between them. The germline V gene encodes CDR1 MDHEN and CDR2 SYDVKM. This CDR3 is CASSLGAEAGRDEGYTF. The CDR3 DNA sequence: TGTGCCAGCAGCCTAGGAGCCGAGGCAGGGAGGGATGAAGGCTACACCTTC.

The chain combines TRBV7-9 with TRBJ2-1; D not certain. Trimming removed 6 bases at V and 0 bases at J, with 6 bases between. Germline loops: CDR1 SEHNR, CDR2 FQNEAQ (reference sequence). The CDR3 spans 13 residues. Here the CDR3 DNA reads TGTGCCAGCAGATCGGGCTCCTACAATGAGCAGTTCTTC. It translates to CASRSGSYNEQFF.

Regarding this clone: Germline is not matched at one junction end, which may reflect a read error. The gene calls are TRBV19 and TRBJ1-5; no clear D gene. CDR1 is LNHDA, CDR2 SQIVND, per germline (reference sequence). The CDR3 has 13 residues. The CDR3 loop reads CASSPTSDQPQHF. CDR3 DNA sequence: TGTGCCAGTAGCCCCACTAGCGATCAGCCCCAGCATTTT.

CDR3 in DNA: TGTGCCAGCAGTCCGGGACAGTGGGAGACCGGGGAGCTGTTTTTT. Its protein product is CASSPGQWETGELFF. The chain combines TRBV28 with TRBJ2-2; TRBD1 matches at 7 bases. Germline values: CDR1 MDHEN, CDR2 SYDVKM. Trimming at V came to 5 bases and at J to 5 bases, leaving 8 bases not matched to a gene. The CDR3 has 15 residues.

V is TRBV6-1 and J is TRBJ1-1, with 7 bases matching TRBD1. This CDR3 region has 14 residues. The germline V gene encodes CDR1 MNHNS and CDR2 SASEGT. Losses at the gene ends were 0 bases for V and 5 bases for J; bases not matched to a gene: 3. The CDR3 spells CASSEARDSTEAFF. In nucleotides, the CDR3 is TGTGCCAGCAGTGAAGCCCGGGACAGTACTGAAGCTTTCTTT.

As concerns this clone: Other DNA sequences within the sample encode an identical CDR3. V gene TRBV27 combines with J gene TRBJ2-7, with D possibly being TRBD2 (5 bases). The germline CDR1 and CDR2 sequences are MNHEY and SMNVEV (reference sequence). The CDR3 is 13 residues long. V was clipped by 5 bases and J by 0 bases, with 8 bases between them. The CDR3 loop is CASSLTSSYEQYF. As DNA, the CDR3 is TGTGCCAGCAGTCTCACTAGCTCCTACGAGCAGTACTTC.

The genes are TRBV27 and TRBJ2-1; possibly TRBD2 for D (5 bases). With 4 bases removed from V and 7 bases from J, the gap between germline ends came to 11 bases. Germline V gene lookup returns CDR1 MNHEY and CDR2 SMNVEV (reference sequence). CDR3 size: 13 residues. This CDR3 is CASSSSGKNEQFF. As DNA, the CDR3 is TGTGCCAGCAGTTCCTCCGGGAAGAATGAGCAGTTCTTC.

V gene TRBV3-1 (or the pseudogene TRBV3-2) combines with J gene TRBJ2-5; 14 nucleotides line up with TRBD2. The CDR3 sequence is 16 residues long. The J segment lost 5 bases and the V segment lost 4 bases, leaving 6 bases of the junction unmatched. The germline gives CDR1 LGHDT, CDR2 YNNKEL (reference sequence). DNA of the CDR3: TGTGCCAGCAGCCTGGGACTAGCGGGAGCAAAGGAGACCCAGTACTTC. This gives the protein CASSLGLAGAKETQYF.